This T cell receptor beta chain was retrieved from a study of PD-1 blockade in classical Hodgkin lymphoma. Study-wide background: On a schedule of every 2 weeks, patients received nivolumab 3 mg/kg intravenously. Study-wide results and limits: Complete responders' baseline diversity resembled that of newly diagnosed patients.

TCRdb's copy holds only in-frame clones and misses some; the assay was immunoSEQ multiplex PCR. Of about 29,000 clones detected, just over 70% appear once; the ten largest clones hold around 4%. This clone is labeled medium-sized (0.01 to 0.1%). Its antigen is as yet unknown. The patients all showed relapse after autologous stem cell transplantation, while their brentuximab vedotin exposure varied. Patients showed best responses of complete response, partial response or progressive disease. CDR3 length: 15 amino acids. Germline V gene data show CDR1 as MDHEN and CDR2 as SYDVKM. The J segment lost 5 bases and the V segment lost 2 bases, leaving 5 bases of the junction unmatched.

The J gene is TRBJ1-5, the V gene TRBV28, with 8 bases that match TRBD1. Specimen: peripheral blood mononuclear cells (PBMCs), collected before the second cycle of nivolumab. The sequence came from a human donor with classical Hodgkin lymphoma. This CDR3 reads CASSLGQGPDQPQHF. In DNA form, the CDR3 reads TGTGCCAGCAGTTTAGGACAGGGTCCCGATCAGCCCCAGCATTTT.